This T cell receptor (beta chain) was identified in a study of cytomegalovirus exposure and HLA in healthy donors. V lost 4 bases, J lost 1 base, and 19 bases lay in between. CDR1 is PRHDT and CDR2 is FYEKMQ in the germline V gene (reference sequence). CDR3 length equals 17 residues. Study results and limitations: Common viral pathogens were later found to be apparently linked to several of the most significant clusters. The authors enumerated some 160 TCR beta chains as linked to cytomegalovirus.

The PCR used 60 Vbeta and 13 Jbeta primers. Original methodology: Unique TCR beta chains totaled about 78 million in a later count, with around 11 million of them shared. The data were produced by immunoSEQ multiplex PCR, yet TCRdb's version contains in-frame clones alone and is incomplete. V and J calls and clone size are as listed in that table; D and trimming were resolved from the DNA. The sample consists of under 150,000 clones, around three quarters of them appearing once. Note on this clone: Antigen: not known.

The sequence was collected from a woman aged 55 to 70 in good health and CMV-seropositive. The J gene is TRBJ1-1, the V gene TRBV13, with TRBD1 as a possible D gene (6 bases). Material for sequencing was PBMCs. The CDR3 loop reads CASSSHPVGAGNTEAFF. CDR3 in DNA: TGTGCCAGCAGCTCCCACCCCGTGGGGGCAGGGAACACTGAAGCTTTCTTT.